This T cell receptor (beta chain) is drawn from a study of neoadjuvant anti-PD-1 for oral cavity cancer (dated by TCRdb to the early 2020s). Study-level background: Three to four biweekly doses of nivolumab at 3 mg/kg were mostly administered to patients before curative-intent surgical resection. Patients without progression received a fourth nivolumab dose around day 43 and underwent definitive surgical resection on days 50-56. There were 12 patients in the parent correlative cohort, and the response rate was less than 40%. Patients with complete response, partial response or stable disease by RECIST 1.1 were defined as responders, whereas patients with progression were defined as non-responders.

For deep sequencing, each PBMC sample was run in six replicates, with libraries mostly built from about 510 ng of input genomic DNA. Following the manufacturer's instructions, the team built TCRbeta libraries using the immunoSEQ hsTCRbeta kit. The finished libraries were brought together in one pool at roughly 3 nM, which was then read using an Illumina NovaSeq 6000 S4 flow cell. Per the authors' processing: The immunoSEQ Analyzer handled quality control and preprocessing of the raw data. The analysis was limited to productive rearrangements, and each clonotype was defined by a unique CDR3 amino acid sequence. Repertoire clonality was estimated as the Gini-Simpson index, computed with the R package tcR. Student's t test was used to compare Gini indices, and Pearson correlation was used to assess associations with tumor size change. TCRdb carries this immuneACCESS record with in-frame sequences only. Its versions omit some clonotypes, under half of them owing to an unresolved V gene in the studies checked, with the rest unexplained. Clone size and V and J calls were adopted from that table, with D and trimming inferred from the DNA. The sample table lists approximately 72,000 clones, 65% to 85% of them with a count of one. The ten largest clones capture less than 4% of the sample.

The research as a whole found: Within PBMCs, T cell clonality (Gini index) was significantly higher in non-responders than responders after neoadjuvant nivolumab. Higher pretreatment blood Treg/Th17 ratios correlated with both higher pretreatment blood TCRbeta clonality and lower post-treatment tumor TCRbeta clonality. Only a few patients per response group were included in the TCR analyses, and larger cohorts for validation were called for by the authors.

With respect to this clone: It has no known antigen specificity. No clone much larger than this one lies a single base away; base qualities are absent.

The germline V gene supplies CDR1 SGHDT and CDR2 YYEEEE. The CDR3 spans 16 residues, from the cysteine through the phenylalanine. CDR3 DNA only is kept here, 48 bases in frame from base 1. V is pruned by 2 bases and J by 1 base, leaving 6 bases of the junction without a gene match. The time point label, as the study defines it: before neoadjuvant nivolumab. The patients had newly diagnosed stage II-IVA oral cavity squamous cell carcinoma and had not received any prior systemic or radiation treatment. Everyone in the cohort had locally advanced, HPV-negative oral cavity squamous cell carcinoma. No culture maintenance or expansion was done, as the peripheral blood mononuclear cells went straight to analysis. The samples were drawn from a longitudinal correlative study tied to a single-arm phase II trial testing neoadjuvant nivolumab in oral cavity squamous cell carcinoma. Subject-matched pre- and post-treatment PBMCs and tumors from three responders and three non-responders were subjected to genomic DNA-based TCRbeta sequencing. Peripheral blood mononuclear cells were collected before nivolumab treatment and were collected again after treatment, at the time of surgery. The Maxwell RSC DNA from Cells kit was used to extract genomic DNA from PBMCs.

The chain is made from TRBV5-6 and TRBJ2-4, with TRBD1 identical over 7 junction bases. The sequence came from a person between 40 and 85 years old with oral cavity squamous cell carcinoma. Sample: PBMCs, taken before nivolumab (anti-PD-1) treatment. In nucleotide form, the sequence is TGTGCCAGCAGCTTATTTTCAGGGGGTGCCAAAAACATTCAGTACTTC. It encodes CASSLFSGGAKNIQYF.